The rows below give T cell receptor beta chains drawn from one sample of a study of T cell changes during pregnancy in multiple sclerosis. Sequencing was performed with immunoSEQ multiplex PCR; in TCRdb, only in-frame clones are kept and a portion is missing. The sample holds approximately 37,000 clones; 89% are singletons and the top ten take 1.2%. The specimen was CD4+ T cells from peripheral blood mononuclear cells, collected in the first trimester of pregnancy. These receptor sequences come from a female donor with multiple sclerosis, enrolled in a pregnancy study. Each CDR3 is given without its conserved first and last residue. The order of the fields is clone size, V gene, J gene, CDR3 protein. Not all rows give a size; the values are once, few, many and, for expanded clones, a class.

clone_size: .; v_call: TRBV6-6; j_call: TRBJ2-3; cdr3_aa: ASRGYTRTDTQY
clone_size: .; v_call: TRBV19; j_call: TRBJ2-3; cdr3_aa: ASSVGLAGPASTDTQY
clone_size: .; v_call: TRBV7-2; j_call: TRBJ2-4; cdr3_aa: ASSLGGQLNIQY
clone_size: few; v_call: TRBV5-4; j_call: TRBJ2-7; cdr3_aa: ASRLAGRRSEQY
clone_size: few; v_call: TRBV10-1; j_call: TRBJ1-1; cdr3_aa: ASSDQGEEAF
clone_size: once; v_call: TRBV11-3; j_call: TRBJ2-2; cdr3_aa: ASSSGTSGSTGELF
clone_size: .; v_call: TRBV19; j_call: TRBJ1-5; cdr3_aa: ASSGALKGGNQPQH
clone_size: .; v_call: TRBV10-3; j_call: TRBJ1-5; cdr3_aa: ATYPTGSNQPQH
clone_size: .; v_call: TRBV6-6; j_call: TRBJ2-1; cdr3_aa: ASSLTGAANEQF
clone_size: .; v_call: TRBV4-2; j_call: TRBJ1-2; cdr3_aa: ASSQGLVPAGFNGYT
clone_size: .; v_call: TRBV27; j_call: TRBJ2-1; cdr3_aa: ASRMLAGGPISYNEQF
clone_size: .; v_call: TRBV28; j_call: TRBJ1-3; cdr3_aa: ASSSHQTGGNTIY
clone_size: .; v_call: TRBV6-5; j_call: TRBJ1-1; cdr3_aa: ASSYGREGGGTGKA
clone_size: once; v_call: TRBV18; j_call: TRBJ2-7; cdr3_aa: ASSPGLVSYEQY
clone_size: .; v_call: TRBV29-1; j_call: TRBJ2-1; cdr3_aa: SGGTLQGEQF
clone_size: .; v_call: TRBV10-3; j_call: TRBJ2-3; cdr3_aa: AIKGVSDTQY
clone_size: .; v_call: TRBV11-2; j_call: TRBJ2-7; cdr3_aa: ASSLVLADYEQY
clone_size: .; v_call: TRBV7-9; j_call: TRBJ1-3; cdr3_aa: ASSRQGGNTIY
clone_size: .; v_call: TRBV18; j_call: TRBJ2-3; cdr3_aa: ASSPPLEEPGGTDTQY
clone_size: .; v_call: TRBV18; j_call: TRBJ1-1; cdr3_aa: ASSLSAGTEAF
clone_size: .; v_call: TRBV28; j_call: TRBJ2-2; cdr3_aa: ASTPFVKEVVGELF
clone_size: .; v_call: TRBV7-8; j_call: TRBJ2-1; cdr3_aa: ASRKELASGRNEQF
clone_size: .; v_call: TRBV4-1; j_call: TRBJ2-2; cdr3_aa: ASSQGRTGQSTGELF
clone_size: .; v_call: TRBV5-1; j_call: TRBJ1-4; cdr3_aa: ASSRGGTSDEKLF
clone_size: .; v_call: TRBV5-6; j_call: TRBJ2-6; cdr3_aa: ASSLWGVKGANVLT
clone_size: .; v_call: TRBV6-4; j_call: TRBJ2-1; cdr3_aa: ASSEWQGPFGEQF
clone_size: .; v_call: TRBV29-1; j_call: TRBJ1-3; cdr3_aa: SVALDRTNTIY
clone_size: .; v_call: TRBV18; j_call: TRBJ1-1; cdr3_aa: ASSPGYRRTEAF
clone_size: .; v_call: TRBV5-5; j_call: TRBJ2-5; cdr3_aa: ASSTLAEGGETQY
clone_size: .; v_call: TRBV10-1; j_call: TRBJ2-7; cdr3_aa: ASSEWASGSYEQY
clone_size: .; v_call: TRBV5-4; j_call: TRBJ1-1; cdr3_aa: ASSNGQFMNTEAF
clone_size: .; v_call: TRBV11-2; j_call: TRBJ2-5; cdr3_aa: ASSFRREGEETQY
clone_size: once; v_call: TRBV7-2; j_call: TRBJ2-7; cdr3_aa: ASSLEGATGTYEQY
clone_size: .; v_call: TRBV30; j_call: TRBJ2-5; cdr3_aa: AWSGGQETQY
clone_size: .; v_call: TRBV5-4; j_call: TRBJ2-7; cdr3_aa: ASSLGLAGVYEQY
clone_size: .; v_call: TRBV5-6; j_call: TRBJ1-1; cdr3_aa: ASSWDRLNTEAF
clone_size: .; v_call: TRBV5-6; j_call: TRBJ2-4; cdr3_aa: ASARDTKNIQY
clone_size: .; v_call: TRBV14; j_call: TRBJ2-5; cdr3_aa: ASSDDPGRRETQY
clone_size: once; v_call: TRBV7-9; j_call: TRBJ2-7; cdr3_aa: ASSFSGRAYEQY
clone_size: .; v_call: TRBV9; j_call: TRBJ2-7; cdr3_aa: ASKVGGYEQY
clone_size: .; v_call: TRBV6-5; j_call: TRBJ1-2; cdr3_aa: ASSQTGTGDGYT
clone_size: once; v_call: TRBV6-1; j_call: TRBJ1-1; cdr3_aa: ASTDQGTEAF
clone_size: .; v_call: TRBV10-3; j_call: TRBJ2-3; cdr3_aa: AISGGTSATDTQY
clone_size: .; v_call: TRBV5-1; j_call: TRBJ1-1; cdr3_aa: ASSLGRGDTEAF
clone_size: .; v_call: TRBV7-2; j_call: TRBJ2-1; cdr3_aa: ASSSGGGLRNEQF
clone_size: .; v_call: TRBV30; j_call: TRBJ1-5; cdr3_aa: AWGVKKQGGQPQH
clone_size: .; v_call: TRBV6-5; j_call: TRBJ2-1; cdr3_aa: ASRKNRGNEQF
clone_size: .; v_call: TRBV6-4; j_call: TRBJ2-1; cdr3_aa: ASSRTVGGFEEQF
clone_size: .; v_call: TRBV4-2; j_call: TRBJ2-2; cdr3_aa: ASSQPGLQDSGELF
clone_size: .; v_call: TRBV5-1; j_call: TRBJ1-1; cdr3_aa: ASSSLLRGAGAEAF
clone_size: .; v_call: TRBV19; j_call: TRBJ1-5; cdr3_aa: ASTFQGGNQPQH
clone_size: .; v_call: TRBV6-5; j_call: TRBJ2-7; cdr3_aa: ASSYRTAVGYEQY
clone_size: .; v_call: TRBV6-4; j_call: TRBJ2-7; cdr3_aa: ASSDPGTGTGVFEQY
clone_size: .; v_call: TRBV14; j_call: TRBJ2-3; cdr3_aa: ASSRGGRADTQY